What follows are 10 T cell receptor beta chains derived from one specimen sequenced in a study of early T cells in non-severe SARS-CoV-2 infection. TCRdb re-derived calls from the 5' RACE reads in MiXCR, one entry per CDR3 protein. The sample has some 62,000 distinct CDR3 sequences, roughly 8.8% seen once. Sequenced material: whole blood. These receptors all come from an adult who was a healthcare worker with PCR-confirmed SARS-CoV-2 infection or an uninfected control (not recorded which).

This clonotype was picked up many times. The chain recombines TRBV7-9 with TRBJ2-5, with D possibly called TRBD1 or TRBD2 (5 bases each). Germline values: CDR1 SEHNR, CDR2 FQNEAQ (reference sequence). This CDR3 contains 14 residues. Trimming took off 1 base at V and 6 bases at J, with 12 bases between the two ends. In nucleotides, the CDR3 is TGTGCCAGCAGCTTAGACGGGGCCGAGAAGACCCAGTACTTC. It yields the protein CASSLDGAEKTQYF.

The chain employs TRBV5-1 and TRBJ2-3, with 9 bases that match TRBD1. Germline lookup yields CDR1 SGHRS and CDR2 YFSETQ. The CDR3 has 14 residues. The trim removed 1 base at V and 6 bases at J, leaving 3 bases unmatched. CDR3: CASSLRTGDDTQYF. DNA for the CDR3: TGCGCCAGCAGCTTGAGGACAGGGGACGATACGCAGTATTTT.

As regards this clonotype: This may come from a read error, since a much larger clone is one base off. The CDR3 here is CASSGQANTGELFF. As DNA, the CDR3 is TGCGCCAGCAGCGGACAGGCCAATACCGGGGAGCTGTTTTTT. The chain has TRBV4-1 and TRBJ2-2; TRBD1 agrees at 7 bases. This CDR3 has 14 residues. The V gene end was trimmed by 5 bases and the J gene end by 5 bases; junction bases not matched to a gene: 5. Germline values: CDR1 MGHRA, CDR2 YSYEKL.

Only a few counts were recorded for this clonotype. V gene TRBV2 combines with J gene TRBJ1-2; 7 bases are shared with TRBD1. Germline lookup yields CDR1 SNHLY and CDR2 FYNNEI. The V and J ends lost 7 bases and 3 bases, in that order; junction bases with no gene match: 8. This CDR3 region has 14 residues. The CDR3 protein is CASKGGRDDYGYTF. Here the CDR3 DNA reads TGTGCCAGCAAAGGGGGCAGGGACGACTATGGCTACACCTTC.

This chain links TRBV5-6 with TRBJ2-7; D is uncertain. The V end lost 0 bases, the J end lost 4 bases, and 11 bases lay between the germline ends. Germline-derived CDR1 and CDR2 are SGHDT and YYEEEE. The CDR3 loop spans 14 amino acids. CDR3 DNA sequence: TGTGCCAGCAGCTTGGGAGTCTTCGGGTACGAGCAGTACGTC. Its translation is CASSLGVFGYEQYV.

The chain couples TRBV6-4 to TRBJ1-5; tentative D call: TRBD1 (6 bases). The ends were cut back, 3 bases at V and 7 bases at J, with 13 bases in the middle. The CDR3 is 14 amino acids. Germline-derived CDR1 and CDR2 are MRHNA and SNTAGT. The CDR3 region has the DNA TGTGCCAGCAGTGAATCTTGGGGGCCCCAGCCCCAGCATTTT. It encodes CASSESWGPQPQHF.

At least ten counts were recorded for this clonotype. This chain joins TRBV12-3 or TRBV12-4 and TRBJ2-5, with D perhaps assigned TRBD1 or TRBD2 (6 bases each). Between the trimmed V and J ends, which lost 3 bases and 3 bases, there was a span of 14 bases. The CDR3 runs to 15 residues. The CDR3 DNA reads as TGTGCCAGCAGTTTTTGGGGGGCGTCCGAAGAGACCCAGTACTTC. Its protein is CASSFWGASEETQYF.

The table lists this clonotype with a few counts. This chain connects TRBV25-1 to TRBJ2-5; D gene unclear. This CDR3 has 13 residues. CDR1 and CDR2 from the germline V gene are MGHDK and SYGVNS. Trimming removed 0 bases at V and 5 bases at J, with 7 bases between. CDR3 amino acids: CASSEYEVETQYF. CDR3 DNA: TGTGCCAGCAGTGAATATGAGGTCGAGACCCAGTACTTC. Combining the CDR3 with reference TRBV25-1 and TRBJ2-5 gives the whole variable domain EADIYQTPRYLVIGTGKKITLECSQTMGHDKMYWYQQDPGMELHLIHYSYGVNSTEKGDLSSESTVSRIRTEHFPLTLESARPSHTSQYLCASSEYEVETQYFGPGTRLLVL.

The chain has TRBV7-3 and TRBJ1-1; 7 bases agree with TRBD1. The CDR3 is made up of 14 amino acids. Losses at the gene ends were 5 bases for V and 6 bases for J; bases not matched to a gene: 9. The germline V gene has CDR1 SGHTA and CDR2 FQGTGA. The DNA of the CDR3 is TGTGCCAGCAGCCCAGGGGCCCAGGGGGCTGAAGCTTTCTTT. It is translated as CASSPGAQGAEAFF.

This rearrangement joins TRBV30 to TRBJ2-5, with D hard to call. Germline V gene sequence: CDR1 GTSNPN, CDR2 SVGIG (reference sequence). The V end was cut by 2 bases, the J end by 0 bases, with 7 bases between. This CDR3 is built from 13 residues. The CDR3 DNA reads as TGTGCCTGGAGTTCCCAGTACCAAGAGACCCAGTACTTC. It codes for CAWSSQYQETQYF.